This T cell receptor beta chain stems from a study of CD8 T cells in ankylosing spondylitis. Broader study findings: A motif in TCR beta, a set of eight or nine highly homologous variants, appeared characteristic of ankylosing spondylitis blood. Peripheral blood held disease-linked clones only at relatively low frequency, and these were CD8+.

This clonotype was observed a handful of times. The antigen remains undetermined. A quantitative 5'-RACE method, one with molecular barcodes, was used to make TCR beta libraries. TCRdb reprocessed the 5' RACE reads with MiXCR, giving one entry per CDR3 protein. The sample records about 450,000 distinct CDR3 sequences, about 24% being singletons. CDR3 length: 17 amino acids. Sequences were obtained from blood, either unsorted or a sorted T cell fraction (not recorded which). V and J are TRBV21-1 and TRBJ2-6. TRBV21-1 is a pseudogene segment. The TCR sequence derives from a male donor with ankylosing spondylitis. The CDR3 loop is CASSGVGTRPKANVLTF. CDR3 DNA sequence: TGTGCCAGCAGTGGGGTCGGAACAAGACCCAAGGCCAACGTCCTGACTTTC.